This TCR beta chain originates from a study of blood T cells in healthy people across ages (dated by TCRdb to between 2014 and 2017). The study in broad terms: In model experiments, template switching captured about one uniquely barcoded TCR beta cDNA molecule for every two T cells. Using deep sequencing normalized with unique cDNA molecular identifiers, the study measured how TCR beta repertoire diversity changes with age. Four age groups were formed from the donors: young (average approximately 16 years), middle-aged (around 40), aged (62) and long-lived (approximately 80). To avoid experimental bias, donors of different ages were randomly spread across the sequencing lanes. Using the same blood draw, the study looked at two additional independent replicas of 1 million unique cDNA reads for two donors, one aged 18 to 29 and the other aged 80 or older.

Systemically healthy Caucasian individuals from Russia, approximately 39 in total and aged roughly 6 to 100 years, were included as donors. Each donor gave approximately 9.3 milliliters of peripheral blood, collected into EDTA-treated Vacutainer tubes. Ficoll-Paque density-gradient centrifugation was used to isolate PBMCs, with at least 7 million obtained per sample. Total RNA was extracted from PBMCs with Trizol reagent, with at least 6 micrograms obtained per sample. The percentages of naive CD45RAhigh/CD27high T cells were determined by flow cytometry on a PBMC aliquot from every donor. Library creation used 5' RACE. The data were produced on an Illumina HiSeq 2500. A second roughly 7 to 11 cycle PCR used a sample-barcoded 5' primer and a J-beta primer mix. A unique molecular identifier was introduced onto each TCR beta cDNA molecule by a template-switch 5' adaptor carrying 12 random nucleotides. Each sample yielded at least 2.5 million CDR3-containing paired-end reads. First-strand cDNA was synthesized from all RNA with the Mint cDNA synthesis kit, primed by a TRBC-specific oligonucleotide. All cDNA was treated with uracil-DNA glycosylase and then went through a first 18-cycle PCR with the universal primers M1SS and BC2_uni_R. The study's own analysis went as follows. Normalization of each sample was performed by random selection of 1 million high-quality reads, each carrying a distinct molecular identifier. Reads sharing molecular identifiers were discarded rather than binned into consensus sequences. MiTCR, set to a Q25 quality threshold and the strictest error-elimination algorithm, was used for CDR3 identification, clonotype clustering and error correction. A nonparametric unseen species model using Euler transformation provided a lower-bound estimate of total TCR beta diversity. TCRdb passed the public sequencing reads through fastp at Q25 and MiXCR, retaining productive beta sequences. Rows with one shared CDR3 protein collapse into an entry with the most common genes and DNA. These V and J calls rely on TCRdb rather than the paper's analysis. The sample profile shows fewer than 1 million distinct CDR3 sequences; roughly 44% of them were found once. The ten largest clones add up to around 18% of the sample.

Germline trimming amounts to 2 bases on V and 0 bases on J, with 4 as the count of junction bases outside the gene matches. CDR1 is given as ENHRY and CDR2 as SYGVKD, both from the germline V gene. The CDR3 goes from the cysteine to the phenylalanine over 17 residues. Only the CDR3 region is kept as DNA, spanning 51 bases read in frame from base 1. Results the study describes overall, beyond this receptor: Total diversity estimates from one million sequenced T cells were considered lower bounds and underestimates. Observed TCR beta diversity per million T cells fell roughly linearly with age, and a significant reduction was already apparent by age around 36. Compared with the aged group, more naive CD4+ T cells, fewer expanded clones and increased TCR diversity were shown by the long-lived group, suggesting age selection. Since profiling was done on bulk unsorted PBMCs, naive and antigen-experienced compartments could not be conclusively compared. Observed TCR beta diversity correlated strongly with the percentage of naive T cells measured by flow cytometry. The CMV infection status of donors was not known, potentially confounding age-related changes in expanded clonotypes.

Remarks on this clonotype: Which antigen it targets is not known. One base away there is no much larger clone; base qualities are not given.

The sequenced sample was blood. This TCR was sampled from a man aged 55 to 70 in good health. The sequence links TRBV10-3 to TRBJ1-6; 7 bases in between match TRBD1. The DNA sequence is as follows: TGTGCCATCAGTGAGGGACAGGCGCACTCCTATAATTCACCCCTCCACTTT. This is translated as CAISEGQAHSYNSPLHF.